This is a list of T cell receptor beta chains from one sample in a study of T-cell reconstitution after alpha-beta-depleted transplantation in children. One entry per CDR3 protein results from TCRdb running MiXCR on the PCR reads. Altogether roughly 100,000 distinct CDR3 sequences are present, roughly 6% being singletons, with the ten largest covering more than 5.5%. The sample in question was PBMCs, mostly from graft donor cells, obtained 60 days after TCRalphabeta/CD19-depleted stem cell transplant. The receptors shown here come from a female patient between 2 and 15 years old who had a stem cell transplant for Fanconi anemia, so the T cells may come from the graft donor. The CDR3 runs from the conserved cysteine through the conserved F or W. Fields, in order: J gene, CDR3 length, clone size, V gene, D gene, CDR3 protein, CDR3 DNA. A D gene is named only where the DNA matches it firmly. A clone size is listed for some rows: how often the clone was seen (once, few, many), or a class if it is expanded.

J gene: TRBJ2-5; CDR3 length: 14; clone size: medium-sized; V gene: TRBV28; D gene: TRBD2; CDR3 protein: CASSLSSGQETQYF; CDR3 DNA: TGTGCCAGCAGTTTATCTAGCGGGCAAGAGACCCAGTACTTC
J gene: TRBJ2-1; CDR3 length: 15; clone size: many; V gene: TRBV29-1; D gene: -; CDR3 protein: CSGYGARGSYNEQFF; CDR3 DNA: TGCAGCGGTTATGGAGCTCGTGGCTCCTACAATGAGCAGTTCTTC
J gene: TRBJ2-3; CDR3 length: 14; clone size: many; V gene: TRBV29-1; D gene: -; CDR3 protein: CSALRGALVDTQYF; CDR3 DNA: TGCAGCGCCCTTCGTGGGGCCCTGGTAGATACGCAGTATTTT
J gene: TRBJ2-3; CDR3 length: 14; clone size: many; V gene: TRBV20-1; D gene: TRBD2; CDR3 protein: CSARIAGGTDTQYF; CDR3 DNA: TGCAGTGCTAGAATAGCGGGGGGAACAGATACGCAGTATTTT
J gene: TRBJ2-1; CDR3 length: 18; clone size: few; V gene: TRBV24-1; D gene: TRBD2; CDR3 protein: CATSDPGLTTPHYNEQFF; CDR3 DNA: TGTGCCACCAGTGATCCGGGACTAACAACTCCTCATTACAATGAGCAGTTCTTC
J gene: TRBJ1-1; CDR3 length: 14; clone size: many; V gene: TRBV28; D gene: -; CDR3 protein: CASSRWVGGTEAFF; CDR3 DNA: TGTGCCAGCAGCCGGTGGGTGGGTGGCACTGAAGCTTTCTTT
J gene: TRBJ1-2; CDR3 length: 12; clone size: many; V gene: TRBV29-1; D gene: -; CDR3 protein: CSVGETAYGYTF; CDR3 DNA: TGCAGCGTCGGCGAGACAGCCTATGGCTACACCTTC
J gene: TRBJ2-5; CDR3 length: 14; clone size: many; V gene: TRBV6-1; D gene: TRBD2; CDR3 protein: CASRLAASTETQYF; CDR3 DNA: TGTGCCAGTCGACTAGCGGCATCGACAGAGACCCAGTACTTC
J gene: TRBJ2-3; CDR3 length: 15; clone size: many; V gene: TRBV12-3/TRBV12-4; D gene: TRBD2; CDR3 protein: CASSVLQRGGDTQYF; CDR3 DNA: TGTGCCAGCAGTGTCCTCCAGCGGGGGGGGGATACGCAGTATTTT
J gene: TRBJ1-2; CDR3 length: 12; clone size: few; V gene: TRBV28; D gene: -; CDR3 protein: CASSYSTYGYTF; CDR3 DNA: TGTGCCAGCAGTTACTCCACCTATGGCTACACCTTC
J gene: TRBJ2-1; CDR3 length: 11; clone size: many; V gene: TRBV29-1; D gene: -; CDR3 protein: CSVEWADEQFF; CDR3 DNA: TGCAGCGTTGAATGGGCGGATGAGCAGTTCTTC
J gene: TRBJ2-1; CDR3 length: 15; clone size: -; V gene: TRBV29-1; D gene: TRBD2; CDR3 protein: CSVEDRGGHLDEQFF; CDR3 DNA: TGCAGCGTTGAAGACCGGGGGGGCCACCTTGATGAGCAGTTCTTC
J gene: TRBJ2-7; CDR3 length: 15; clone size: -; V gene: TRBV5-4; D gene: -; CDR3 protein: CASSFGTDSSYEQYF; CDR3 DNA: TGTGCCAGCAGCTTTGGGACCGACAGCTCCTACGAGCAGTACTTC
J gene: TRBJ2-5; CDR3 length: 14; clone size: few; V gene: TRBV27; D gene: -; CDR3 protein: CASSLGFGGQTQYF; CDR3 DNA: TGTGCCAGCAGTTTAGGTTTCGGGGGACAGACCCAGTACTTC
J gene: TRBJ2-7; CDR3 length: 14; clone size: -; V gene: TRBV3-1; D gene: -; CDR3 protein: CASSRTTDSYEQYF; CDR3 DNA: TGTGCCAGCAGCCGGACGACGGATTCCTACGAGCAGTACTTC
J gene: TRBJ1-5; CDR3 length: 13; clone size: -; V gene: TRBV30; D gene: -; CDR3 protein: CAWGVEVNQPQHF; CDR3 DNA: TGTGCCTGGGGTGTAGAGGTCAATCAGCCCCAGCATTTT
J gene: TRBJ2-7; CDR3 length: 14; clone size: many; V gene: TRBV5-1; D gene: -; CDR3 protein: CASRRHESSYEQYF; CDR3 DNA: TGCGCCAGCAGACGACACGAGAGCTCCTACGAGCAGTACTTC
J gene: TRBJ1-1; CDR3 length: 15; clone size: many; V gene: TRBV28; D gene: -; CDR3 protein: CASSPLGGGNTEAFF; CDR3 DNA: TGTGCCAGCAGTCCCCTCGGGGGTGGGAACACTGAAGCTTTCTTT
J gene: TRBJ1-2; CDR3 length: 15; clone size: many; V gene: TRBV12-3/TRBV12-4; D gene: TRBD1; CDR3 protein: CASNSDRGSNYGYTF; CDR3 DNA: TGTGCCAGCAATTCCGACAGGGGGTCTAACTATGGCTACACCTTC
J gene: TRBJ2-1; CDR3 length: 14; clone size: many; V gene: TRBV30; D gene: TRBD2; CDR3 protein: CAWAGDVSYNEQFF; CDR3 DNA: TGTGCCTGGGCGGGGGATGTCTCCTACAATGAGCAGTTCTTC
J gene: TRBJ2-2; CDR3 length: 16; clone size: -; V gene: TRBV27; D gene: TRBD1; CDR3 protein: CASSLSTGGSTGELFF; CDR3 DNA: TGTGCCAGCAGTTTATCTACAGGGGGGAGCACCGGGGAGCTGTTTTTT
J gene: TRBJ2-7; CDR3 length: 16; clone size: many; V gene: TRBV12-3/TRBV12-4; D gene: -; CDR3 protein: CASSLFLGISSYEQYF; CDR3 DNA: TGTGCCAGCAGTTTATTCCTGGGTATTTCATCCTACGAGCAGTACTTC
J gene: TRBJ2-3; CDR3 length: 18; clone size: few; V gene: TRBV7-2; D gene: TRBD2; CDR3 protein: CASSLAQIAGGSPDTQYF; CDR3 DNA: TGTGCCAGCAGCTTAGCCCAAATAGCGGGGGGGAGCCCAGATACGCAGTATTTT
J gene: TRBJ1-5; CDR3 length: 12; clone size: many; V gene: TRBV28; D gene: -; CDR3 protein: CASSQRGQPQHF; CDR3 DNA: TGTGCCAGCAGTCAGAGAGGGCAGCCCCAGCATTTT
J gene: TRBJ1-3; CDR3 length: 14; clone size: many; V gene: TRBV6-2/TRBV6-3; D gene: -; CDR3 protein: CASSYSRRGNTIYF; CDR3 DNA: TGTGCCAGCAGTTACTCACGCAGGGGAAACACCATATATTTT
J gene: TRBJ2-5; CDR3 length: 13; clone size: many; V gene: TRBV7-2; D gene: -; CDR3 protein: CASSLRGYETQYF; CDR3 DNA: TGTGCCAGCAGCTTAAGGGGGTACGAGACCCAGTACTTC
J gene: TRBJ2-7; CDR3 length: 15; clone size: many; V gene: TRBV5-1; D gene: TRBD2; CDR3 protein: CASSWALAATYEQYF; CDR3 DNA: TGCGCCAGCAGCTGGGCGCTAGCGGCCACGTACGAGCAGTACTTC
J gene: TRBJ2-3; CDR3 length: 20; clone size: few; V gene: TRBV20-1; D gene: TRBD2; CDR3 protein: CSASKWLGGGALFDTDTQYF; CDR3 DNA: TGCAGTGCTAGTAAATGGTTGGGCGGGGGGGCTCTTTTTGACACAGATACGCAGTATTTT
J gene: TRBJ2-2; CDR3 length: 18; clone size: few; V gene: TRBV11-1; D gene: TRBD2; CDR3 protein: CASSRESGLAANTGELFF; CDR3 DNA: TGTGCCAGCAGCCGTGAGTCGGGACTAGCGGCGAACACCGGGGAGCTGTTTTTT
J gene: TRBJ2-2; CDR3 length: 16; clone size: few; V gene: TRBV7-2; D gene: -; CDR3 protein: CASSHNGGRRSGELFF; CDR3 DNA: TGTGCCAGCAGCCACAACGGGGGGCGGCGTTCCGGGGAGCTGTTTTTT
J gene: TRBJ2-7; CDR3 length: 18; clone size: -; V gene: TRBV6-2/TRBV6-3; D gene: TRBD2; CDR3 protein: CASSQTRTSGGYTYEQYF; CDR3 DNA: TGTGCCAGCAGTCAAACCCGAACTAGCGGGGGATACACCTACGAGCAGTACTTC
J gene: TRBJ2-5; CDR3 length: 13; clone size: many; V gene: TRBV10-3; D gene: -; CDR3 protein: CAITGGVQETQYF; CDR3 DNA: TGTGCCATCACAGGTGGGGTCCAAGAGACCCAGTACTTC
J gene: TRBJ2-7; CDR3 length: 13; clone size: many; V gene: TRBV28; D gene: -; CDR3 protein: CASSYGAPREQYF; CDR3 DNA: TGTGCCAGCAGCTATGGGGCACCGCGCGAGCAGTACTTC
J gene: TRBJ1-4; CDR3 length: 14; clone size: many; V gene: TRBV6-5; D gene: -; CDR3 protein: CASSSGHGDEKLFF; CDR3 DNA: TGTGCCAGCAGTTCTGGTCACGGGGATGAAAAACTGTTTTTT
J gene: TRBJ2-1; CDR3 length: 15; clone size: many; V gene: TRBV27; D gene: -; CDR3 protein: CASSFEQFGVNEQFF; CDR3 DNA: TGTGCCAGCAGTTTTGAGCAGTTTGGCGTTAATGAGCAGTTCTTC
J gene: TRBJ1-1; CDR3 length: 16; clone size: few; V gene: TRBV5-1; D gene: TRBD1; CDR3 protein: CASSLGTGTMNTEAFF; CDR3 DNA: TGCGCCAGCAGCTTGGGGACAGGGACCATGAACACTGAAGCTTTCTTT
J gene: TRBJ1-1; CDR3 length: 15; clone size: few; V gene: TRBV12-3/TRBV12-4; D gene: -; CDR3 protein: CASSFRFGRDTEAFF; CDR3 DNA: TGTGCCAGCAGTTTCAGGTTTGGCAGGGACACTGAAGCTTTCTTT
J gene: TRBJ2-3; CDR3 length: 17; clone size: many; V gene: TRBV2; D gene: TRBD2; CDR3 protein: CASRDAGLAFPTDTQYF; CDR3 DNA: TGTGCCAGCAGGGACGCGGGACTAGCCTTTCCCACAGATACGCAGTATTTT
J gene: TRBJ2-2; CDR3 length: 15; clone size: -; V gene: TRBV20-1; D gene: TRBD2; CDR3 protein: CSAGTSGSLAGELFF; CDR3 DNA: TGCAGTGCTGGGACTAGCGGGAGTCTAGCGGGGGAGCTGTTTTTT
J gene: TRBJ2-3; CDR3 length: 19; clone size: few; V gene: TRBV12-3/TRBV12-4; D gene: -; CDR3 protein: CASSWAPDLGGPRPDTQYF; CDR3 DNA: TGTGCCAGCAGTTGGGCTCCGGACTTAGGGGGGCCTCGCCCAGATACGCAGTATTTT
J gene: TRBJ2-1; CDR3 length: 22; clone size: many; V gene: TRBV12-3/TRBV12-4; D gene: TRBD1; CDR3 protein: CASSSSYKKGDRGAPLYNEQFF; CDR3 DNA: TGTGCCAGCAGTTCTAGCTACAAGAAAGGGGACAGGGGGGCTCCTCTCTACAATGAGCAGTTCTTC
J gene: TRBJ1-4; CDR3 length: 16; clone size: many; V gene: TRBV4-1; D gene: -; CDR3 protein: CASSQVPGWMGEKLFF; CDR3 DNA: TGCGCCAGCAGCCAAGTACCGGGATGGATGGGTGAAAAACTGTTTTTT
J gene: TRBJ2-5; CDR3 length: 15; clone size: many; V gene: TRBV5-1; D gene: -; CDR3 protein: CASRFGSINSQTQYF; CDR3 DNA: TGCGCCAGCAGATTTGGGTCGATAAACAGTCAGACCCAGTACTTC
J gene: TRBJ2-5; CDR3 length: 14; clone size: few; V gene: TRBV29-1; D gene: -; CDR3 protein: CSVESGTFLETQYF; CDR3 DNA: TGCAGCGTTGAATCGGGGACCTTCTTGGAGACCCAGTACTTC
J gene: TRBJ2-4; CDR3 length: 14; clone size: many; V gene: TRBV12-3/TRBV12-4; D gene: -; CDR3 protein: CASSFGVAKNIQYF; CDR3 DNA: TGTGCCAGCAGTTTCGGGGTTGCCAAAAACATTCAGTACTTC
J gene: TRBJ2-1; CDR3 length: 13; clone size: many; V gene: TRBV25-1; D gene: -; CDR3 protein: CASTNRDGNEQFF; CDR3 DNA: TGTGCCAGCACCAACCGGGATGGCAATGAGCAGTTCTTC
J gene: TRBJ2-3; CDR3 length: 16; clone size: many; V gene: TRBV5-6; D gene: -; CDR3 protein: CASSLARRGITDTQYF; CDR3 DNA: TGTGCCAGCAGCTTGGCCCGACGGGGCATCACAGATACGCAGTATTTT
J gene: TRBJ2-6; CDR3 length: 12; clone size: few; V gene: TRBV20-1; D gene: -; CDR3 protein: CSAREGTGHLTF; CDR3 DNA: TGCAGTGCTAGAGAGGGAACGGGACACCTGACTTTC
J gene: TRBJ1-1; CDR3 length: 14; clone size: many; V gene: TRBV7-9; D gene: -; CDR3 protein: CASSLGLGEGEAFF; CDR3 DNA: TGTGCCAGCAGCTTAGGTTTGGGTGAGGGTGAAGCTTTCTTT
J gene: TRBJ2-1; CDR3 length: 10; clone size: few; V gene: TRBV20-1; D gene: -; CDR3 protein: CSAGSYEQFF; CDR3 DNA: TGCAGTGCGGGGAGTTATGAGCAGTTCTTC
J gene: TRBJ2-1; CDR3 length: 16; clone size: many; V gene: TRBV3-1; D gene: TRBD2; CDR3 protein: CASSLSGEGSYNEQFF; CDR3 DNA: TGTGCCAGCAGCCTTAGCGGGGAGGGCTCCTACAATGAGCAGTTCTTC
J gene: TRBJ2-7; CDR3 length: 14; clone size: many; V gene: TRBV4-2; D gene: TRBD2; CDR3 protein: CASSQGTRRYEQYF; CDR3 DNA: TGTGCCAGCAGCCAGGGGACTAGGCGCTACGAGCAGTACTTC
J gene: TRBJ2-3; CDR3 length: 15; clone size: few; V gene: TRBV2; D gene: -; CDR3 protein: CASREPGGGTDTQYF; CDR3 DNA: TGTGCCAGCAGAGAACCAGGGGGGGGCACAGATACGCAGTATTTT